The 5 T cell receptor beta chains given below trace back to one sample, sequenced in a study of cytomegalovirus exposure and HLA in healthy donors. Assay used: immunoSEQ multiplex PCR; TCRdb lists only in-frame clones, some missing. This table has approximately 160,000 clones, more than 70% appearing once. Material for sequencing was PBMCs. These receptors all stem from a man aged 25-40 years in good health and CMV-seropositive.

The chain couples TRBV5-1 to TRBJ2-1; a possible D gene is TRBD2 (7 bases). Trimming pared 0 bases from V and 5 bases from J, leaving 18 bases between. Looked up from germline, CDR1 is SGHRS and CDR2 is YFSETQ. The CDR3 totals 17 residues. CDR3 nucleotides: TGCGCCAGCAGCTTGGGAGGGGGAGGGAGTCGGAACAATGAGCAGTTCTTC. Translating it yields CASSLGGGGSRNNEQFF.

V usage is TRBV28 and J usage is TRBJ2-5, with TRBD2 matching over 14 bases. CDR1 and CDR2 (germline): MDHEN, SYDVKM. The V and J ends lost 7 bases and 3 bases, in that order; junction bases with no gene match: 10. The CDR3 extends over 17 amino acids. The CDR3 coding sequence is TGTGCCAGCAATATGGGACTAGCGGGAGTAGGGGAAGAGACCCAGTACTTC. Protein product: CASNMGLAGVGEETQYF. Looking up the rest from reference TRBV28 and TRBJ2-5 gives the full variable domain: DVKVTQSSRYLVKRTGEKVFLECVQDMDHENMFWYRQDPGLGLRLIYFSYDVKMKEKGDIPEGYSVSREKKERFSLILESASTNQTSMYLCASNMGLAGVGEETQYFGPGTRLLVL.

The chain recombines TRBV5-6 with TRBJ1-5; 8 bases line up with TRBD1. Germline assignment: CDR1 SGHDT and CDR2 YYEEEE. The CDR3 spans 13 residues. The junction had 4 bases not matched to a gene; V was cut back by 4 bases and J by 7 bases. The CDR3 loop is CASSPTGDQPQHF. CDR3 bases: TGTGCCAGCAGCCCGACAGGGGACCAGCCCCAGCATTTT.

The V gene is TRBV6-6, the J gene TRBJ2-7; D is uncertain. Trimming took off 4 bases at V and 1 base at J, with 8 bases between the two ends. There are 13 residues in the CDR3. Germline V gives CDR1 MNHNY, CDR2 SVGAGI (reference sequence). CDR3 residues: CASSFGASYEQYF. CDR3 bases: TGTGCCAGCAGTTTCGGTGCTTCCTACGAGCAGTACTTC.

The rearrangement links TRBV7-3 to TRBJ2-3; TRBD2 aligns across 10 bases. CDR3 size: 17 residues. V lost 4 bases and J lost 8; bases outside the gene matches: 15. Germline V gene data show CDR1 as SGHTA and CDR2 as FQGTGA. The CDR3 DNA is TGTGCCAGCAGCTATTACTCTAGCGGGGGCGCCCCTAGTACGCAGTATTTT. It yields the protein CASSYYSSGGAPSTQYF.